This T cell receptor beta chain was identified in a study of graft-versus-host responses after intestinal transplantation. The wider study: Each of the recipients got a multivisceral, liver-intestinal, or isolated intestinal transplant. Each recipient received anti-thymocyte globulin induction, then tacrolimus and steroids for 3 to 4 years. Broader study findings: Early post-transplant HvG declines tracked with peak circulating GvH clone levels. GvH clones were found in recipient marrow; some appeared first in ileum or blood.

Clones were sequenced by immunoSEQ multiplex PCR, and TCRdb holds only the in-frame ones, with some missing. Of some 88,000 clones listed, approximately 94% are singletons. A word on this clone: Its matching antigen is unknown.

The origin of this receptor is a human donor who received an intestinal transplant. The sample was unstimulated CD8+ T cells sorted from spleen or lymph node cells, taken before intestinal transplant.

The CDR3: CSVTGTSERGTGELFF. In DNA, the CDR3 is TGCAGCGTCACCGGGACTAGCGAGAGGGGCACCGGGGAGCTGTTTTTT. The chain is built from TRBV29-1 and TRBJ2-2; TRBD2 matches 10 bases. Germline CDR1 reads SQVTM; CDR2 reads ANQGSEA. Unmatched junction bases numbered 11, after V lost 6 bases and J lost 4 bases. The CDR3 spans 16 residues.